The rows below give T cell receptor beta chains drawn from one sample of a study of T cells in Graves' hyperthyroidism and ophthalmopathy. TCRdb passed the multiplex PCR reads through MiXCR, listing each CDR3 protein once. The table has about 640,000 distinct CDR3 sequences, 13% to 15% seen once; the top ten hold roughly an eighth. Sequences were obtained from blood. The receptors shown here come from a woman in her forties or fifties with Graves' ophthalmopathy. The conserved cysteine and the conserved F or W are not part of the CDR3 here.

v_call cdr3_length cdr3_aa
TRBV2 11 ASSRTGVGEQY
TRBV28 13 ASRTGHLSNQPQH
TRBV29-1 12 SVQGRALEETQY
TRBV12-3/TRBV12-4 11 ASAGGGSYEQC
TRBV27 12 ASRVGLGNQPQH
TRBV13 16 ASSLTTSGRGSSETQY
TRBV20-1 14 SARVHHNGPNTEAF
TRBV4-1 15 ASSQDTSEGALHEQF
TRBV28 15 ASSIQQGLLSGNTIY
TRBV6-2/TRBV6-3 11 ASSYDRHTEAF
TRBV7-2 14 ASSLQSGIRGGELF
TRBV11-2 17 ASSLVGASGRLNQETQY
TRBV5-5 12 ASSQTANTGELF
TRBV14 12 ASSRGTGRDTQY
TRBV3-1 13 ASSHQRDPSYEQY
TRBV28 14 ASSFADRFSQNIQY
TRBV29-1 10 SVEQTSGSKF
TRBV11-3 12 ASSLTGVLNEQF
TRBV20-1 14 SARDPGRANTGELF
TRBV10-3 15 AISEKSAENFPNEQF
TRBV11-2 15 ASSLAGMMVLNSPLH
TRBV20-1 14 SARSGDSQYQETQY
TRBV5-1 12 ASSLESSQETQY
TRBV19 12 ASIPGPPNYGYT
TRBV15 13 ATSRDELLYETQY
TRBV7-9 17 ASSLESLRWDLRDYGYT
TRBV28 12 ASTMTSGKYEQY
TRBV12-3/TRBV12-4 14 ASSLLTGLLYNEQF
TRBV30 15 AWSVLVGRVGSYEQY
TRBV30 10 AWRMRDGELF
TRBV18 14 ASSPAGTASGNTIY
TRBV9 13 ASSVAGRGTGELF
TRBV10-3 17 AISSAWASGRETTDTQY
TRBV28 12 ASKGPGGYSPLH
TRBV6-1 13 ASSYTSGENYEQY